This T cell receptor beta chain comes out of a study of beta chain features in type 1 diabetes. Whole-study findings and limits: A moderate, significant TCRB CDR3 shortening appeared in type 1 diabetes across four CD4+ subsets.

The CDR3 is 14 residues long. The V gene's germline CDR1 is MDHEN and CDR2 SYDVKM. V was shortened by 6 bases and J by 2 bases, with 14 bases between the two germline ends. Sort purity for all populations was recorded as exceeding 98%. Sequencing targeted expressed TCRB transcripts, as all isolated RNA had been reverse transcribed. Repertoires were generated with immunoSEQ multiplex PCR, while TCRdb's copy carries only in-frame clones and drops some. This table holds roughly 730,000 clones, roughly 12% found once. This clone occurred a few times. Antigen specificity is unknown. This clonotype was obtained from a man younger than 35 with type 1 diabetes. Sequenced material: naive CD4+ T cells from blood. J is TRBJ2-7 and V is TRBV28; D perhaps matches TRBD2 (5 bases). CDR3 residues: CASRGWGDPYEQYF. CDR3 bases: TGTGCCAGCAGGGGATGGGGAGACCCCTACGAGCAGTACTTC.